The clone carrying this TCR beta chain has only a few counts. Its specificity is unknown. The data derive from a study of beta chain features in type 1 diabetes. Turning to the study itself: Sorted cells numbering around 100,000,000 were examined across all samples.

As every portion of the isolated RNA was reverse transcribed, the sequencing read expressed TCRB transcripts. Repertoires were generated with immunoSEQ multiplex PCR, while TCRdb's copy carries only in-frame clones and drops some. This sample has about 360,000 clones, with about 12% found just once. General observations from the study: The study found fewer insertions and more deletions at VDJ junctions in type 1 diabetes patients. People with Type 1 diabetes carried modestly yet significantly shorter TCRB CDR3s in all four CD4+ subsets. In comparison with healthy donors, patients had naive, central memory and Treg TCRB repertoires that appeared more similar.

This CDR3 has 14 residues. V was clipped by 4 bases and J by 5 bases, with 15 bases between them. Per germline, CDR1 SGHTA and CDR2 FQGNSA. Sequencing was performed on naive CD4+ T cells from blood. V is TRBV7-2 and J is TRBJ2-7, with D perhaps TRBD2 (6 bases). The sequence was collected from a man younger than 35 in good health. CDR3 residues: CASSSQAGSDEQYF. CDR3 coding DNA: TGTGCCAGCAGCTCCCAGGCCGGGAGTGACGAGCAGTACTTC.